This T cell receptor beta chain is drawn from a study of cytomegalovirus exposure and HLA in healthy donors. Between the trimmed V and J ends, which lost 4 bases and 6 bases, there was a span of 13 bases. Germline values: CDR1 LGHNA, CDR2 YSLEER. This CDR3 contains 14 residues. PCR primers comprised 60 Vbeta and 13 Jbeta primers. Profiling relied on immunoSEQ multiplex PCR, and the TCRdb table lists in-frame clones only, not all of them. The table shows approximately 140,000 clones, with roughly 80% occurring only once. The chain recombines TRBV4-3 with TRBJ2-1; D might be TRBD2 (5 bases). The source is a girl aged 2-10 years in good health and CMV-seronegative. Sequences were obtained from PBMCs. CDR3 sequence (DNA): TGCGCCAGCAGCCTAGGGCTAGCCCTCAATGAGCAGTTCTTC. It encodes CASSLGLALNEQFF.